These 12 T cell receptor beta chains originate from one sample sequenced in a study of CXCR3-negative and CXCR3-positive naive CD8 T cells. 5' RACE that incorporated UMI labels was used to prepare the TRB cDNA libraries. Following a re-call of the 5' RACE reads, TCRdb has one entry per CDR3 protein and lacks DNA. This sample's table reports roughly 7,900 distinct CDR3 sequences. Sequencing was carried out using naive CXCR3- CD8+ T cells from blood. The sample's subset: CD45RO-CCR7+CD27+CD95- naive CD8+ T cells lacking CXCR3 (TNR3-). Receptors were obtained from a human donor in good health. Some clones in this sample may be carry-over from other donors' samples.

CDR3 region: CASSPPLSGNTIYF. The chain employs TRBV11-2 and TRBJ1-3; checking the TCRdb D call of TRBD1 is not possible without DNA. Germline V gene data show CDR1 as SGHAT and CDR2 as FQNNGV. The CDR3 spans 14 residues.

The chain couples TRBV28 to TRBJ2-5; TCRdb reports TRBD1, a call that lacks DNA to check it against. The CDR3 is 16 residues long. Germline V gives CDR1 MDHEN, CDR2 SYDVKM. The CDR3: CASRPPQRRNQETQYF.

The V call is TRBV27, the J call TRBJ2-1; lacking DNA, the TRBD2 call made by TCRdb goes unchecked. Germline values: CDR1 MNHEY, CDR2 SMNVEV (reference sequence). The CDR3 sequence is 19 residues long. This CDR3 is CASSLSLPTLAGGFNEQFF.

This clonotype is deemed medium-sized (0.01 to 0.1%) by its frequency. V usage is TRBV6-5 and J usage is TRBJ1-1; TCRdb names TRBD1, which stays unverified in the absence of DNA. Germline-derived CDR1 and CDR2 are MNHEY and SVGAGI. This CDR3 region has 14 residues. CDR3 residues: CASSSDRENTEAFF.

This clonotype shows up as medium-sized by frequency. The gene calls are TRBV20-1 and TRBJ2-1; TCRdb's D call, TRBD2, is unchecked because there is no DNA. CDR1 DFQATT and CDR2 SNEGSKA come from the germline V gene (reference sequence). The CDR3 sequence is 14 residues long. The CDR3 here is CSAPLPGGLNEQFF.

This sequence joins TRBV18 and TRBJ1-1. The CDR3 extends over 11 amino acids. From germline, CDR1 is KGHSH and CDR2 LQKENI. The CDR3 region is CASSPSTEAFF.

Its frequency marks this clonotype as medium-sized. J is TRBJ1-5 and V is TRBV20-1; the D gene TCRdb calls, TRBD1, cannot be checked with no DNA. The CDR3 has 15 amino acids. Germline V gene data show CDR1 as DFQATT and CDR2 as SNEGSKA (reference sequence). CDR3 in amino acids: CSASGTGGSNQPQHF.

The CDR3 loop is CASSETGYDTEAFF. The rearrangement links TRBV6-1 to TRBJ1-1. The CDR3 runs 14 residues. Germline CDR1 is MNHNS and CDR2 is SASEGT.

This clonotype registers medium-sized by frequency. The chain combines TRBV20-1 with TRBJ1-1. Germline V gene sequence: CDR1 DFQATT, CDR2 SNEGSKA (reference sequence). CDR3 length: 12 residues. CDR3 amino acids: CSARDLSAEAFF.

This clonotype is identified as medium-sized from frequency. The chain combines TRBV29-1 with TRBJ1-1; TCRdb's D call, TRBD1, is unchecked because there is no DNA. The CDR3 covers 12 residues. The V gene's germline CDR1 is SQVTM and CDR2 ANQGSEA. Here the CDR3 reads CSVGLEAPEAFF.

By frequency, this clonotype is medium-sized (0.01 to 0.1%). The chain combines TRBV29-1 with TRBJ2-1; TCRdb indicates TRBD2, and absent DNA this call remains unverified. The V gene's germline CDR1 is SQVTM and CDR2 ANQGSEA. The CDR3 covers 17 residues. The CDR3 sequence is CSVELAGGPSTNADQFF.

V usage is TRBV4-1 and J usage is TRBJ2-7; TCRdb lists TRBD1, though no DNA is available to test this call. CDR3 length: 15 residues. Germline assignment: CDR1 MGHRA and CDR2 YSYEKL. CDR3 sequence: CASSQKGQGVDEQYF.